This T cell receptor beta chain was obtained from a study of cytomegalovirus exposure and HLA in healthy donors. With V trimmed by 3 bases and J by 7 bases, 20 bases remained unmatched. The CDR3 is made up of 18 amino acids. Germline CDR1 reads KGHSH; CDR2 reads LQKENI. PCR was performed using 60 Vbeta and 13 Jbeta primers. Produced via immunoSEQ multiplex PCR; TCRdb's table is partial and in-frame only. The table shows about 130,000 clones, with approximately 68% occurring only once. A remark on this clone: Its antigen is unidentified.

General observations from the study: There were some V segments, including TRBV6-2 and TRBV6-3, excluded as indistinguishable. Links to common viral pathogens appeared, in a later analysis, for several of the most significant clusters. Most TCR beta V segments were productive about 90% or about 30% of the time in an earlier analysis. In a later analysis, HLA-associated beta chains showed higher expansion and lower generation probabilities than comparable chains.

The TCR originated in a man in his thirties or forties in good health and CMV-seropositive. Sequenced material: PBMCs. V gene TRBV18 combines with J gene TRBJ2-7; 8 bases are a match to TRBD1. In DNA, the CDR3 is TGTGCCAGCTCACCTATACAGACAACAGGGACAGGCCGGGAGGAGCAGTACTTC. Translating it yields CASSPIQTTGTGREEQYF.